The 25 T cell receptor beta chains below come from one sample, sequenced in a study of T cell repertoires in cytomegalovirus infection. Their specific antigens are unknown. One entry per CDR3 protein results from TCRdb running MiXCR on the reads. Among hundreds of thousands of distinct CDR3 sequences listed, roughly 30% were seen once. Sequenced material: cultured PBMCs, taken from culture after CMV antigen stimulation. The receptors come from a human donor in good health (CMV status not recorded). Some clones in this sample may be carry-over from other donors' samples.

In the case of this clonotype: This is likely a read error, given that the CDR3 carries no conserved phenylalanine or tryptophan at its end. The rearrangement links TRBV6-1 to TRBJ2-3; the D is unclear. Germline loops: CDR1 MNHNS, CDR2 SASEGT. V gave up 4 bases and J gave up 5 bases, with 10 bases separating them. The CDR3 is 13 residues long. CDR3 loop: CASSAEEVDTQYI. The CDR3 bases are TGTGCCAGCAGTGCCGAAGAGGTAGATACGCAGTATATT.

Ten or more counts support this clonotype. This chain uses TRBV12-3 or TRBV12-4 with TRBJ1-2; perhaps TRBD1 as D (5 bases). V dropped 4 bases and J dropped 5 bases, with 11 bases sitting between them. This CDR3 region has 13 residues. This CDR3 reads CASSYLGDYGYTF. CDR3 coding DNA: TGTGCCAGCAGTTACTTAGGGGATTATGGCTACACCTTC.

The chain links TRBV15 to TRBJ2-1; D is possibly TRBD1 or TRBD2 (5 bases each). Germline V CDR1 and CDR2: LNHNV, YYDKDF (reference sequence). The CDR3 is made up of 12 amino acids. V was shortened by 0 bases and J by 10 bases, with 7 bases between the two germline ends. CDR3 loop: CATSRDWGEQFF. In DNA form, the CDR3 reads TGTGCCACCAGCAGAGATTGGGGGGAGCAGTTCTTC.

The chain couples TRBV2 to TRBJ1-6; 10 bases map to TRBD1. V shed 11 bases and J 7 bases; nucleotides not matched to a gene: 8. The CDR3 spans 14 residues. Per the germline V gene, CDR1 is SNHLY and CDR2 is FYNNEI. The CDR3 nucleotides read TGTGCCTGGGGACAGGGGCAAGGAAATTCACCCCTCCACTTT. It encodes CAWGQGQGNSPLHF. The full variable domain, in which reference TRBV2 and TRBJ1-6 provide the parts outside the CDR3, is EPEVTQTPSHQVTQMGQEVILRCVPISNHLYFYWYRQILGQKVEFLVSFYNNEISEKSEIFDDQFSVERPDGSNFTLKIRSTKLEDSAMYFCAWGQGQGNSPLHFGNGTRLTVT.

The genes are TRBV18 and TRBJ1-6, with TRBD1 as a possible D gene (6 bases). With 3 bases removed from V and 9 bases from J, the gap between germline ends came to 15 bases. Per germline, CDR1 KGHSH and CDR2 LQKENI. The CDR3 covers 15 residues. The CDR3 protein is CASSPGRGWSSPLHF. The CDR3 DNA follows: TGTGCCAGCTCACCGGGCAGGGGATGGAGTTCACCCCTCCACTTT.

This chain connects TRBV18 to TRBJ2-7; the D gene could be TRBD1 or TRBD2 (5 bases each). Deletions cut 2 bases from V and 2 bases from J, with 13 bases between. The CDR3 is 15 amino acids. Looked up from germline, CDR1 is KGHSH and CDR2 is LQKENI. The CDR3: CASSPLDGTPYEQYF. The CDR3 DNA reads TGTGCCAGCTCACCATTAGACGGGACCCCCTACGAGCAGTACTTC.

This clonotype was seen only a few times. The chain employs TRBV19 and TRBJ2-5; either TRBD1 or TRBD2 may supply D (6 bases each). Germline CDR1 LNHDA, CDR2 SQIVND (reference sequence). CDR3 size: 15 residues. Trimming stripped 3 bases from V and 0 bases from J, with 11 bases between. The CDR3 is CASSIGGRYQETQYF. The CDR3, as DNA: TGTGCCAGTAGTATCGGGGGCAGGTACCAAGAGACCCAGTACTTC.

There are a few counts of this clonotype. The chain recombines TRBV12-3 or TRBV12-4 with TRBJ1-1, with no clear D. The CDR3 spans 13 residues. With 3 bases removed from V and 1 base from J, the gap between germline ends came to 6 bases. CDR3 amino acids: CASSLWQNTEAFF. CDR3 coding DNA: TGTGCCAGCAGTTTGTGGCAGAACACTGAAGCTTTCTTT.

This clonotype was observed a handful of times. The J gene is TRBJ2-7, the V gene TRBV19; D uncertain. Between the trimmed V and J ends, which lost 3 bases and 2 bases, there was a span of 11 bases. Germline CDR1 reads LNHDA; CDR2 reads SQIVND (reference sequence). CDR3 length: 14 amino acids. The CDR3 loop reads CASSISRGPYEQYF. In nucleotides, the CDR3 is TGTGCCAGTAGTATCTCTCGAGGCCCCTACGAGCAGTACTTC.

There are many counts of this clonotype. The rearrangement links TRBV6-8 to TRBJ1-2; 7 bases are a match to TRBD1. CDR3 length: 17 residues. Looked up from germline, CDR1 is MNHGY and CDR2 is SAAAGT. The trim removed 3 bases at V and 1 base at J, leaving 11 bases unmatched. CDR3 coding DNA: TGTGCCAGCAGTTATCCGGGACAGATTACTAATAACTATGGCTACACCTTC. Translating gives CASSYPGQITNNYGYTF.

Ten or more counts support this clonotype. V usage is TRBV7-2 and J usage is TRBJ2-3; D might be TRBD2 (5 bases). From germline, CDR1 is SGHTA and CDR2 FQGNSA. This CDR3 spans 16 amino acids. V was clipped by 5 bases and J by 6 bases, with 21 bases between them. The CDR3 nucleotides read TGTGCCAGCAGCCCCGGGAAGCTAAGAATAGACGATACGCAGTATTTT. Translation gives CASSPGKLRIDDTQYF.

The V call is TRBV7-2, the J call TRBJ2-5; TRBD2 is a possible D gene (7 bases). CDR1 and CDR2 (germline): SGHTA, FQGNSA. The CDR3 loop spans 12 amino acids. The CDR3, as DNA: TGTGCAGGGGGGGGGAACCAAGAGACCCAGTACTTC. Its translation is CAGGGNQETQYF.

The chain recombines TRBV7-2 with TRBJ2-1; no clear D. The V end was cut by 5 bases, the J end by 10 bases, with 9 bases between. There are 11 residues in the CDR3. Germline-derived CDR1 and CDR2 are SGHTA and FQGNSA. CDR3 in amino acids: CASSPSLEQFF. The CDR3 DNA sequence: TGTGCCAGCAGCCCATCTCTCGAGCAGTTCTTC.

This clonotype was detected only a few times. The CDR3 DNA reads TGCAGTGCTAGTGTCGGTAGCGGCCCTTACGAGCAGTACTTC. Its protein is CSASVGSGPYEQYF. The chain combines TRBV20-1 with TRBJ2-7, with D possibly matching TRBD2 (6 bases). CDR3 size: 14 residues. Germline-derived CDR1 and CDR2 are DFQATT and SNEGSKA (reference sequence). Deletions cut 3 bases from V and 4 bases from J, with 16 bases between.

The J gene is TRBJ2-1, the V gene TRBV6-5; D not resolved. The CDR3 totals 14 residues. V lost 5 bases, J lost 9 bases, and 17 bases lay in between. The V gene's germline CDR1 is MNHEY and CDR2 SVGAGI. The CDR3 loop is CASSEIPGRTEQFF. For the CDR3, the DNA is TGTGCCAGCAGTGAAATCCCGGGTCGCACTGAGCAGTTCTTC.

The V call is TRBV4-3, the J call TRBJ2-7; 13 bases fit TRBD2. The CDR3 runs 15 residues. Germline values: CDR1 LGHNA, CDR2 YSLEER. V was clipped by 4 bases and J by 6 bases; unmatched bases: 6. CDR3 amino acids: CASSPGLAGVSEQYF. The CDR3 coding sequence is TGCGCCAGCAGCCCCGGACTAGCGGGAGTGTCCGAGCAGTACTTC.

In DNA form, the CDR3 reads TGTGCCAGCAGCTTGGTGAGCGGGCAACCCCTCTCCTACGAGCAGTACTTC. It yields the protein CASSLVSGQPLSYEQYF. The chain employs TRBV7-2 and TRBJ2-7, with D possibly matching TRBD2 (6 bases). The V gene's germline CDR1 is SGHTA and CDR2 FQGNSA. This CDR3 has 17 amino acids. Trimming pared 3 bases from V and 0 bases from J, leaving 18 bases between.

The chain joins TRBV25-1 to TRBJ1-1; D gene unclear. Per germline, CDR1 MGHDK and CDR2 SYGVNS. V shed 2 bases and J shed 6 bases, with 10 bases lying between them. The CDR3 is 13 amino acids. This CDR3 reads CASSETWAAEAFF. CDR3 coding DNA: TGTGCCAGCAGTGAAACCTGGGCTGCTGAAGCTTTCTTT.

This clonotype was observed a few times. The chain has TRBV6-2 or TRBV6-3 and TRBJ2-3; 9 bases align to TRBD2. CDR3 size: 19 residues. CDR1 is MNHEY, CDR2 SVGEGT, per germline. Losses at the gene ends were 0 bases for V and 0 bases for J; bases not matched to a gene: 10. The CDR3 loop reads CASSYSATTSGRSTDTQYF. The CDR3 DNA reads as TGTGCCAGCAGTTACTCAGCAACCACGAGCGGGAGGAGCACAGATACGCAGTATTTT.

This clonotype has more than one count but fewer than ten. The J gene is TRBJ1-1, the V gene TRBV4-1; perhaps TRBD1 as D (6 bases). The V gene lost 0 bases and the J gene lost 1 base, with 9 bases spanning the gap. This CDR3 has 15 amino acids. CDR1 is MGHRA, CDR2 YSYEKL, per germline. The CDR3 DNA follows: TGCGCCAGCAGCCAAGAAGGGGGGAAGAACACTGAAGCTTTCTTT. Translated, it gives CASSQEGGKNTEAFF.

A few counts support this clonotype. This chain links TRBV20-1 with TRBJ1-2, with D possibly TRBD1 on 5 matching bases. This CDR3 is 14 amino acids long. V was cut by 4 bases and J by 3 bases, with 15 bases left in between. Germline V gene data show CDR1 as DFQATT and CDR2 as SNEGSKA (reference sequence). The CDR3 DNA follows: TGCAGTGCTAACGCTCAGGGAGGTGACTATGGCTACACCTTC. Translation: CSANAQGGDYGYTF.

The CDR3 sequence: CASSSIQGLSYEQYF. CDR3 DNA sequence: TGTGCCAGCAGCTCAATACAGGGGCTTTCCTACGAGCAGTACTTC. The gene calls are TRBV11-2 and TRBJ2-7, with 7 bases fitting TRBD1. The J segment lost 1 base and the V segment lost 4 bases, leaving 7 bases of the junction unmatched. The CDR3 sequence is 15 residues long. Germline V gene lookup returns CDR1 SGHAT and CDR2 FQNNGV.

The count of this clonotype is one. The CDR3: CASRLVEGSYNEQFF. The DNA of the CDR3 is TGTGCCAGCAGACTAGTTGAGGGCTCCTACAATGAGCAGTTCTTC. This chain uses TRBV7-8 with TRBJ2-1; a weak D match, TRBD2 (5 bases). CDR3 length: 15 amino acids. The V and J ends lost 6 bases and 0 bases respectively, with 12 bases between them. Germline assignment: CDR1 SGHVS and CDR2 FQNEAQ.

The rearrangement links TRBV5-1 to TRBJ2-7; 9 bases line up with TRBD2. This CDR3 contains 16 residues. The V gene's germline CDR1 is SGHRS and CDR2 YFSETQ. Germline trimming cut 2 bases from V and 0 bases from J; bases unmatched to any gene: 6. The CDR3 region is CASSFLGGRASYEQYF. The CDR3 DNA reads TGCGCCAGCAGCTTTCTAGGCGGGAGGGCCTCCTACGAGCAGTACTTC.

J is TRBJ2-5 and V is TRBV5-5; D ambiguous. The CDR3 covers 16 residues. Trimming cost V 4 bases and J 1 base, with 17 bases left between them. Germline CDR1 SGHKS, CDR2 YYEKEE (reference sequence). Written as DNA, the CDR3 is TGTGCCAGCAGCGGCGCCGATGGACGCCTCCAAGAGACCCAGTACTTC. It codes for CASSGADGRLQETQYF.